These 5 T cell receptor beta chains originate from one sample sequenced in a study of chemoradiotherapy in HPV16-positive cancers. Profiled with immunoSEQ multiplex PCR; TCRdb holds only in-frame clones, not every one. The sample includes over 7,000 clones, 80% of them seen just once. Sampling was done from a patient who underwent chemoradiotherapy. The receptors stem from a human donor with HPV-associated anogenital cancer.

The V call is TRBV6-1, the J call TRBJ2-1; possibly TRBD2 for D (5 bases). The CDR3 has 13 amino acids. Germline CDR1 is MNHNS and CDR2 is SASEGT. The V end was cut by 1 base, the J end by 15 bases, with 16 bases between. The CDR3 spells CASSEVRAAMGFF. CDR3 nucleotides: TGTGCCAGCAGTGAAGTACGAGCGGCGATGGGGTTCTTC.

V gene TRBV5-4 combines with J gene TRBJ1-4; 8 nucleotides agree with TRBD1. From germline, CDR1 is SGHNT and CDR2 YYREEE (reference sequence). The junction had 8 bases not matched to a gene; V was cut back by 4 bases and J by 6 bases. CDR3 size: 15 residues. The CDR3 DNA is TGTGCCAGCAGCCGACTCCAGGGGGCTGATGAAAAACTGTTTTTT. It encodes CASSRLQGADEKLFF. The full variable domain, rest sourced from reference TRBV5-4 and TRBJ1-4, is ETGVTQSPTHLIKTRGQQVTLRCSSQSGHNTVSWYQQALGQGPQFIFQYYREEENGRGNFPPRFSGLQFPNYSSELNVNALELDDSALYLCASSRLQGADEKLFFGSGTQLSVL.

The chain carries TRBV7-2 and TRBJ1-2, with 7 nucleotides matching TRBD1. Germline V gene data show CDR1 as SGHTA and CDR2 as FQGNSA. This CDR3 region has 13 residues. V lost 5 bases to trimming and J lost 1 base; unmatched junction nucleotides: 1. The CDR3 DNA reads as TGTGCCAGCAGCCGGGACAGTAACTATGGCTACACCTTC. This gives the protein CASSRDSNYGYTF.

The chain combines TRBV9 with TRBJ2-3; 15 bases match TRBD2. Trimming took 2 bases from V and 4 from J; bases not matched to a gene: 11. Per germline, CDR1 SGDLS and CDR2 YYNGEE. This CDR3 region has 19 residues. This chain's CDR3 is CASSVGGLAGGSRPDTQYF. The CDR3 DNA follows: TGTGCCAGCAGCGTCGGGGGACTAGCGGGGGGCTCCAGGCCAGATACGCAGTATTTT. Full variable domain (missing parts from reference TRBV9 and TRBJ2-3): DSGVTQTPKHLITATGQRVTLRCSPRSGDLSVYWYQQSLDQGLQFLIQYYNGEERAKGNILERFSAQQFPDLHSELNLSSLELGDSALYFCASSVGGLAGGSRPDTQYFGPGTRLTVL.

The rearrangement uses TRBV7-2 and TRBJ2-7; D perhaps matches TRBD1 (5 bases). CDR3 length equals 16 residues. In germline, CDR1 is SGHTA, CDR2 FQGNSA. V was trimmed by 1 base and J by 3 bases, leaving 16 bases between them. CDR3 bases: TGTGCCAGCAGCTTAGATGACAGATCACCCCTCTACGAGCAGTACTTC. Residues: CASSLDDRSPLYEQYF.